The clone carrying this TCR beta chain was seen many times. Germline CDR1 and CDR2: SGHRS and YFSETQ. Trimming left V 2 bases short and J 0 bases short, with 14 bases between. The CDR3 runs to 16 residues. The entry originates in a study of patients and donors after allogeneic stem cell transplantation. TCRdb passed the RT-PCR reads through MiXCR, listing each CDR3 protein once. Altogether approximately 250,000 distinct CDR3 sequences are present, less than 15% being singletons, with the ten largest covering around a tenth. The TCR originated in a human donor who was either an allogeneic HSCT recipient or a stem cell or donor lymphocyte infusion donor (not recorded which). It is not recorded whose cells these are; they may come from a transplant donor. Input material: blood, either unsorted or a sorted T cell fraction (not recorded which). The chain uses TRBV5-1 and TRBJ1-1; perhaps TRBD1 as D (5 bases). As DNA, the CDR3 is TGCGCCAGCAGCTTCCGGGGGGGGAACCTGAACACTGAAGCTTTCTTT. Amino acid sequence: CASSFRGGNLNTEAFF.